The present T cell receptor beta chain was sequenced within a study of CD8 T cells in Susac syndrome (dated by TCRdb to between 2018 and 2021). For context, the study as a whole: The study used repertoire sequencing to test whether antigen drove CD8+ T cell activation and differentiation in Susac syndrome.

This clonotype was counted a single time. The specificity of this receptor is unknown. Nothing much larger sits one base from this clone, and base qualities are not available. One read yields weak evidence. RNA was extracted using the RNeasy kit, and roughly 0.45 to 1 ug of the RNA was reverse transcribed with random hexamers. TCR beta CDR3 regions were amplified with the immunoSEQ multiplex PCR assay covering 54 Vbeta and 13 Jbeta segments. To correct PCR amplification bias, a synthetic template baseline was used for both primer optimization and computational correction. As for the authors' bioinformatics: Only productive sequences were kept, with reads annotated to V, D and J genes according to IMGT and analyzed in immunoSEQ Analyzer. Clonality was calculated as one minus the Shannon entropy normalized by log2 of the number of productive unique sequences. Public and private clones were assessed among the 100 most prevalent clones of each patient and control. Clones were defined as Susac-specific if absent from the healthy and MS cohorts, from around 1,100 published viral clones and from other ImmuneACCESS disease sequences. The raw public reads went through TCRdb reprocessing: fastp at Q25, MiXCR clone calling, in-frame beta chains kept. For every CDR3 protein sequence, its rows merge into one entry that carries the most common genes and DNA. TCRdb, not the original authors, processed these V and J calls. In this sample the table shows 300,000 to 350,000 distinct CDR3 sequences, 92% of which occur a single time. 0.065% of the sample lies in the top ten.

The investigation overall reported the following: The TCR sequencing and HLA analysis was acknowledged to have included a relatively small number of individuals.

Peripheral blood CD8+ and CD4+ T cells from healthy donors, Susac syndrome patients and multiple sclerosis patients were profiled by high-throughput TCR beta sequencing. The multiple sclerosis controls were treatment-naive patients whose relapsing-remitting disease, either stable or active, fulfilled the revised McDonald criteria. Bulk CD8+ and CD4+ T cells were purified magnetically by negative isolation, whereas CD8+ TEMRA cells were enriched by FACS. Blood was collected in EDTA tubes and processed within 24 hours, with PBMCs isolated through density gradient centrifugation. PBMCs intended for TCR sequencing were cryopreserved in liquid nitrogen and thawed later in a water bath at 37 degrees C. A purity of at least 90% was achieved for sorted or isolated CD4+, CD8+ and CD8+ TEMRA cells. Sequenced sample: CD4+ T cells from PBMCs. The clonotype comes from a human donor with multiple sclerosis.

The CDR3 protein is CSVQGEAYEQYF. Here is the DNA: TGCAGCGTACAGGGGGAGGCCTACGAGCAGTACTTC. The sequence joins TRBV29-1 to TRBJ2-7; the junction holds 8 bases that match TRBD1. The CDR3 starts with the cysteine, ends with the phenylalanine, and has 12 residues. CDR3 DNA is the only sequence kept; it has 36 bases, read in frame from the first base. CDR1 and CDR2 are drawn from the germline V gene: SQVTM, ANQGSEA. V has 6 bases trimmed and J has 2 bases trimmed; junction bases matching no gene number 3.